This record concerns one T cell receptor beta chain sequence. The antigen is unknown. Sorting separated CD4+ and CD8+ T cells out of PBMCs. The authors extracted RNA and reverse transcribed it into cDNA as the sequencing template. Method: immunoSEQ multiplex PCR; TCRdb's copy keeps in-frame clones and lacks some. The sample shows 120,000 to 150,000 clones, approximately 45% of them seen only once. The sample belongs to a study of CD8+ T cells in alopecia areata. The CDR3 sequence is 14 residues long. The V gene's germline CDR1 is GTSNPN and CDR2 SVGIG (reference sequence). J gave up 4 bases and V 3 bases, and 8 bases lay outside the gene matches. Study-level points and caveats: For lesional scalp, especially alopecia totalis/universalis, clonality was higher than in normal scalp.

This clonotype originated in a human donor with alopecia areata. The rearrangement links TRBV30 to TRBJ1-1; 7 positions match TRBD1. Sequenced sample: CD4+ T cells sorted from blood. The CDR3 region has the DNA TGTGCCTGGAGAGCAGACAGGGAGGGCACTGAAGCTTTCTTT. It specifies CAWRADREGTEAFF.